This entry lists 22 T cell receptor beta chains sequenced from one sample in a study of cytomegalovirus exposure and HLA in healthy donors. Both 60 Vbeta primers and 13 Jbeta primers went into the PCR. The protocol was immunoSEQ multiplex PCR, while the TCRdb copy is restricted to in-frame clones and leaves out a portion. This sample carries 150,000 to 200,000 clones, over 60% of them seen once, and the ten largest clones take about 1%. Sequencing was performed on PBMCs. The source is a woman between 40 and 55 years old in good health and CMV-seronegative.

The rearrangement links TRBV19 to TRBJ2-1; weak D call: TRBD2 (6 bases). V was cut by 5 bases and J by 3 bases, with 17 bases left in between. This CDR3 has 16 amino acids. Germline-derived CDR1 and CDR2 are LNHDA and SQIVND (reference sequence). The CDR3 is CASSPSSGWGYNEQFF. The CDR3 DNA reads TGTGCCAGTAGTCCCTCGAGCGGGTGGGGCTACAATGAGCAGTTCTTC.

The rearrangement joins TRBV7-2 to TRBJ1-5, with 8 bases aligning to TRBD1. This CDR3 has 14 amino acids. CDR1 is SGHTA and CDR2 is FQGNSA in the germline V gene. V was clipped by 5 bases and J by 4 bases; unmatched bases: 4. CDR3 sequence: CASSLRTGNQPQHF. In DNA form, the CDR3 reads TGTGCCAGCAGCCTCAGGACAGGGAATCAGCCCCAGCATTTT.

V gene TRBV11-1 combines with J gene TRBJ2-7; TRBD2 aligns across 10 bases. The germline V gene has CDR1 SGHAT and CDR2 FQDESV (reference sequence). This CDR3 has 16 amino acids. Germline trimming cut 4 bases from V and 6 bases from J; bases unmatched to any gene: 12. CDR3 DNA sequence: TGTGCCAGCAGCTCGAGCGGGAGGGCCCATCGATCCGAGCAGTACTTC. This gives the protein CASSSSGRAHRSEQYF.

The gene calls are TRBV18 and TRBJ1-5; a weak D match, TRBD1 (6 bases). V was shortened by 6 bases and J by 5 bases, with 17 bases between the two germline ends. Germline V gives CDR1 KGHSH, CDR2 LQKENI. This CDR3 is 15 amino acids long. The CDR3 bases are TGTGCCAGCTCGTTTTCCTCAGGGGTGGATCAGCCCCAGCATTTT. Translated, it gives CASSFSSGVDQPQHF.

The chain employs TRBV2 and TRBJ2-1; unclear D gene. CDR1 is SNHLY, CDR2 FYNNEI, per germline. The V end was cut by 1 base, the J end by 4 bases, with 11 bases between. CDR3 length equals 15 residues. The CDR3 DNA follows: TGTGCCAGCAGTGAAGTCTGGCGGAGTTACAATGAGCAGTTCTTC. Translating it yields CASSEVWRSYNEQFF.

This chain joins TRBV5-1 and TRBJ2-3, with D perhaps matching TRBD1 (6 bases). The V gene's germline CDR1 is SGHRS and CDR2 YFSETQ. Trimming stripped 1 base from V and 4 bases from J, with 10 bases between. This CDR3 is built from 14 residues. The CDR3 region is CASSLTGWADTQYF. The CDR3 DNA follows: TGCGCCAGCAGCTTGACAGGGTGGGCAGATACGCAGTATTTT.

The chain joins TRBV30 to TRBJ2-7, with D possibly TRBD1 on 6 matching bases. Per the germline V gene, CDR1 is GTSNPN and CDR2 is SVGIG (reference sequence). CDR3 length equals 15 residues. Trimming left V 0 bases short and J 2 bases short, with 14 bases between. The CDR3 DNA reads TGTGCCTGGAGTGTAGGTGCAGGGGTGGCCTACGAGCAGTACTTC. It yields the protein CAWSVGAGVAYEQYF.

This clone came up once. The V call is TRBV5-4, the J call TRBJ1-2; D is unclear. Germline CDR1 reads SGHNT; CDR2 reads YYREEE (reference sequence). The CDR3 length is 12 residues. V shed 3 bases and J shed 4 bases, with 7 bases lying between them. The CDR3: CASSSPGYGYTF. Written as DNA, the CDR3 is TGTGCCAGCAGCTCCCCAGGCTATGGCTACACCTTC.

This clone was seen only a few times. This chain connects TRBV7-2 to TRBJ1-1, with unresolved D. Germline-derived CDR1 and CDR2 are SGHTA and FQGNSA. The CDR3 covers 13 residues. Trimming took off 1 base at V and 2 bases at J, with 5 bases between the two ends. The CDR3: CASSLVRNTEAFF. The CDR3, as DNA: TGTGCCAGCAGCTTAGTCAGAAACACTGAAGCTTTCTTT.

The chain uses TRBV5-1 and TRBJ2-3; TRBD2 might be the D (5 bases). Germline CDR1 reads SGHRS; CDR2 reads YFSETQ. Between the trimmed V and J ends, which lost 1 base and 4 bases, there was a span of 10 bases. This CDR3 region has 14 residues. CDR3: CASSLREVSDTQYF. The CDR3 DNA sequence: TGCGCCAGCAGCTTGCGGGAAGTATCAGATACGCAGTATTTT.

This clone was seen only once. This rearrangement joins TRBV12-5 to TRBJ1-1, with unresolved D. The germline gives CDR1 LGHNT, CDR2 FRNRAP. The CDR3 spans 14 residues. V lost 6 bases, J lost 4 bases, and 15 bases lay in between. The CDR3 DNA sequence: TGTGCTAGTGGCCGCTCGGGGAGGGTCACTGAAGCTTTCTTT. Protein sequence: CASGRSGRVTEAFF.

This clone has more than one count but fewer than ten. The rearrangement links TRBV13 to TRBJ1-1, with D uncertain. Between the trimmed V and J ends, which lost 2 bases and 3 bases, there was a span of 22 bases. Germline CDR1 and CDR2: PRHDT and FYEKMQ (reference sequence). The CDR3 is 18 residues long. CDR3 coding DNA: TGTGCCAGCAGCTTACTTCGACTTACTTCACGGAGGGACACTGAAGCTTTCTTT. Its translation: CASSLLRLTSRRDTEAFF.

The chain joins TRBV27 to TRBJ1-1; D gene ambiguous. From germline, CDR1 is MNHEY and CDR2 SMNVEV (reference sequence). V was pared by 6 bases and J by 2 bases, with 13 bases between. CDR3 length equals 14 residues. The CDR3, as DNA: TGTGCCAGCAGGAATCCACGAGGTAACACTGAAGCTTTCTTT. It codes for CASRNPRGNTEAFF.

The gene calls are TRBV5-4 and TRBJ2-5; 7 nucleotides agree with TRBD2. There are 15 residues in the CDR3. With V trimmed by 4 bases and J by 5 bases, 11 bases remained unmatched. The germline CDR1 and CDR2 sequences are SGHNT and YYREEE (reference sequence). This CDR3 reads CASSTPGRGGETQYF. In DNA, the CDR3 is TGTGCCAGCAGCACGCCAGGACGGGGAGGGGAGACCCAGTACTTC.

The chain recombines TRBV5-6 with TRBJ1-1; D not resolved. The ends were cut back, 1 base at V and 1 base at J, with 5 bases in the middle. The CDR3 runs 13 residues. The germline gives CDR1 SGHDT, CDR2 YYEEEE. The CDR3 sequence: CASSLQANTEAFF. The CDR3, as DNA: TGTGCCAGCAGCTTGCAAGCGAACACTGAAGCTTTCTTT.

The gene calls are TRBV19 and TRBJ2-1, with TRBD2 matching over 8 bases. Trimming cost V 5 bases and J 4 bases; bases outside gene matches: 13. This CDR3 has 17 residues. Germline assignment: CDR1 LNHDA and CDR2 SQIVND (reference sequence). CDR3 nucleotide sequence: TGTGCCAGTAGTCGAGGAACTAGCGGCCACCTTTACAATGAGCAGTTCTTC. This sequence encodes CASSRGTSGHLYNEQFF.

The chain employs TRBV12-5 and TRBJ1-2, with TRBD1 matching 8 bases. In germline, CDR1 is LGHNT, CDR2 FRNRAP. The V segment lost 9 bases and the J segment 4 bases; nucleotides outside the gene matches: 4. CDR3 length: 12 amino acids. CDR3 sequence: CARQDRGYGYTF. The DNA of the CDR3 is TGTGCTAGACAAGACAGGGGCTATGGCTACACCTTC.

The J gene is TRBJ1-4, the V gene TRBV7-9; D not certain. From germline, CDR1 is SEHNR and CDR2 FQNEAQ (reference sequence). This CDR3 region has 16 residues. The V end lost 3 bases, the J end lost 7 bases, and 18 bases lay between the germline ends. CDR3: CASSFNSNPGSEKLFF. In DNA form, the CDR3 reads TGTGCCAGCAGCTTTAACTCTAACCCGGGAAGTGAAAAACTGTTTTTT. Using reference TRBV7-9 and TRBJ1-4 for the parts outside the CDR3, the full variable domain is DTGVSQNPRHKITKRGQNVTFRCDPISEHNRLYWYRQTLGQGPEFLTYFQNEAQLEKSRLLSDRFSAERPKGSFSTLEIQRTEQGDSAMYLCASSFNSNPGSEKLFFGSGTQLSVL.

This clone was counted only a few times. The CDR3 reads CANEKISTGSYGYTF. The CDR3 region has the DNA TGTGCCAACGAGAAAATATCCACAGGGTCCTATGGCTACACCTTC. The genes are TRBV6-1 and TRBJ1-2; weak D call: TRBD1 (6 bases). The CDR3 totals 15 residues. Germline V gives CDR1 MNHNS, CDR2 SASEGT. Trimming removed 10 bases at V and 4 bases at J, with 22 bases between.

This sequence joins TRBV30 and TRBJ1-3; D may be TRBD1 (5 bases). Germline V gene data show CDR1 as GTSNPN and CDR2 as SVGIG (reference sequence). V shed 2 bases and J shed 0 bases, with 8 bases lying between them. This CDR3 contains 14 residues. Here the CDR3 reads CAWSRGSSGNTIYF. CDR3 in DNA: TGTGCCTGGAGTCGGGGGAGCTCTGGAAACACCATATATTTT.

This clone was seen only a few times. This rearrangement joins TRBV5-1 to TRBJ1-2; 7 bases match TRBD1. V lost 6 bases, J lost 8 bases, and 13 bases stayed unmatched. The CDR3 length is 14 residues. CDR1 is SGHRS, CDR2 YFSETQ, per germline. The CDR3 is CASISTGEGLGYTF. CDR3 coding DNA: TGCGCCAGCATTTCTACAGGGGAAGGGTTGGGCTACACCTTC.

The J gene is TRBJ2-7, the V gene TRBV5-6, with 9 bases identical to TRBD2. V trimming: 0 bases; J trimming: 7 bases; junction bases outside the gene matches: 5. Germline-derived CDR1 and CDR2 are SGHDT and YYEEEE. CDR3 length equals 14 residues. For the CDR3, the DNA is TGTGCCAGCAGCTTGGTTAGCGGGAGTAGGGAGCAGTACGTC. Translating gives CASSLVSGSREQYV.